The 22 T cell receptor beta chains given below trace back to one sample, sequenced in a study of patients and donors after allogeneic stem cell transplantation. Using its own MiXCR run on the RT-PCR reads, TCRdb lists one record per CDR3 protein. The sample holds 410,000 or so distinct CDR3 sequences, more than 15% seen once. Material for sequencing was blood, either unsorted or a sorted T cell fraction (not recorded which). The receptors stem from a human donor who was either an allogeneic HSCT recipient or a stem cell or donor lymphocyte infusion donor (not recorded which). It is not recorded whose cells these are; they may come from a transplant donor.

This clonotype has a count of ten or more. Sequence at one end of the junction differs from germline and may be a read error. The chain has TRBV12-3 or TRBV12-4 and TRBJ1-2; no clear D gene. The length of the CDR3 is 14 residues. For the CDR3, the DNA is TGTGCCAGCAGCAGCGACGTCCCTAAATATGGCTACACCTTC. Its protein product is CASSSDVPKYGYTF.

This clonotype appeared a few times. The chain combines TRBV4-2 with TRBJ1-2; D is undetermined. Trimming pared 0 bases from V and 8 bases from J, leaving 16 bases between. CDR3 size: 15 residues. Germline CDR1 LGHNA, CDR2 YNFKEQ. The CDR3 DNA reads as TGTGCCAGCAGCCAAGATTATGGAGCCACCTGGGGCTACACCTTC. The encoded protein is CASSQDYGATWGYTF.

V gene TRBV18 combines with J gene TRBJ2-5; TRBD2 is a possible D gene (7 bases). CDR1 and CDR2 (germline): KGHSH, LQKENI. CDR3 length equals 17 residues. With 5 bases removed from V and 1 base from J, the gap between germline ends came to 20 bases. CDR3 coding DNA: TGTGCCAGCTCATCAAAACGCGGGGGCACGGGCCAAGAGACCCAGTACTTC. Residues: CASSSKRGGTGQETQYF.

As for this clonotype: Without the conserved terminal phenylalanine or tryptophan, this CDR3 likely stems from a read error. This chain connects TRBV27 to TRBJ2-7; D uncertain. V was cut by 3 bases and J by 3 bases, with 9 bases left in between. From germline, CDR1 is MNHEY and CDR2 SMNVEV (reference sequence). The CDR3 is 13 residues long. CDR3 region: CASSFDVSYEQYC. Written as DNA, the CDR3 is TGTGCCAGCAGTTTCGATGTTAGCTACGAGCAGTACTGC.

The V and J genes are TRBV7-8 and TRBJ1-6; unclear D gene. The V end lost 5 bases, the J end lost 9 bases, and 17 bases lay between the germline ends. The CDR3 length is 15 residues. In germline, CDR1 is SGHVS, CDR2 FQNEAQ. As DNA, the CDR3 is TGTGCCAGCAGCCCCTTAGCGGGCGGGAGTTCACCCCTCCACTTT. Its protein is CASSPLAGGSSPLHF.

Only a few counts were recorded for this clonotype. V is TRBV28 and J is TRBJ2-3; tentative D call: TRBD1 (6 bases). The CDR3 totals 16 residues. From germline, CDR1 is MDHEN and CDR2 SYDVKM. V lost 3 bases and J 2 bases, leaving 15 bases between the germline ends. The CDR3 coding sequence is TGTGCCAGCAGTTTCCTTCGTTCAGGGGCCACAGATACGCAGTATTTT. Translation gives CASSFLRSGATDTQYF.

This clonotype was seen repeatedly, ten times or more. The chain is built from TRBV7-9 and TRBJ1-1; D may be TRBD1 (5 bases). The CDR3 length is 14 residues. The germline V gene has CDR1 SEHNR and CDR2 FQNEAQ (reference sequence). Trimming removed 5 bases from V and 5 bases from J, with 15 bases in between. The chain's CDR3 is CASSLGGHKTEAFF. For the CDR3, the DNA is TGTGCCAGCAGCCTAGGAGGACATAAGACTGAAGCTTTCTTT. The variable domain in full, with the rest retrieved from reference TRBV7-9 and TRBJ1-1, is DTGVSQNPRHKITKRGQNVTFRCDPISEHNRLYWYRQTLGQGPEFLTYFQNEAQLEKSRLLSDRFSAERPKGSFSTLEIQRTEQGDSAMYLCASSLGGHKTEAFFGQGTRLTVV.

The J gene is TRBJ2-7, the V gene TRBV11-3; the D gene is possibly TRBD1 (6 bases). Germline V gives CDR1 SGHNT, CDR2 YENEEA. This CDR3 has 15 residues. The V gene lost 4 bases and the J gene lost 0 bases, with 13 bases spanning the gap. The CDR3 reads CASSSRDKGSYEQYF. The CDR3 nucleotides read TGTGCCAGCAGCTCAAGGGACAAAGGCTCCTACGAGCAGTACTTC.

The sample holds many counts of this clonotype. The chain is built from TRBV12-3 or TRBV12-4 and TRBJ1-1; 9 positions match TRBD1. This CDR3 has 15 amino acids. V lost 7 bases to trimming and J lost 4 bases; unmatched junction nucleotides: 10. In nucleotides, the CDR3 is TGTGCCAGCAATCTACAGGGGGCGGTAGGCACTGAAGCTTTCTTT. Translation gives CASNLQGAVGTEAFF.

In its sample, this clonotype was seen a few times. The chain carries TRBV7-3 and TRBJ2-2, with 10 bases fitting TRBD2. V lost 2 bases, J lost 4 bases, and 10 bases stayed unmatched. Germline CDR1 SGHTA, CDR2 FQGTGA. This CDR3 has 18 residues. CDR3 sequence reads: CASSLVSLAGEVTGELFF. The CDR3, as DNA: TGTGCCAGCAGCTTAGTTTCTCTAGCGGGAGAGGTCACCGGGGAGCTGTTTTTT.

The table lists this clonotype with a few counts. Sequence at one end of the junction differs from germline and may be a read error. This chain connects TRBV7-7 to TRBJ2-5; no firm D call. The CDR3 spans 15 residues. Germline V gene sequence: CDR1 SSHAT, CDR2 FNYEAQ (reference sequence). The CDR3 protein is CASSLALSRQETQYF. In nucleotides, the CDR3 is TGTGCTAGCAGCTTAGCCTTAAGCCGACAAGAGACCCAGTACTTC.

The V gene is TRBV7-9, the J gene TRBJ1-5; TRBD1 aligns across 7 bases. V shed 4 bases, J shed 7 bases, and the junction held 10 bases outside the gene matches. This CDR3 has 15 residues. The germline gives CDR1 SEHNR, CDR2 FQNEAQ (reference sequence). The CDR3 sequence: CASSSEDRIGQPQHF. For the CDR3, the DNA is TGTGCCAGCAGCTCAGAGGACAGGATCGGGCAGCCCCAGCATTTT.

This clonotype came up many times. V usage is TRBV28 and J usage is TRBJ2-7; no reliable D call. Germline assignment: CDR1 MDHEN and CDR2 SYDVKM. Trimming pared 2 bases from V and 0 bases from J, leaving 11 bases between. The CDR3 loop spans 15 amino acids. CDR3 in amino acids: CASSLSRPSSYEQYF. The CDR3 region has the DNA TGTGCCAGCAGTTTAAGTCGACCGAGCTCCTACGAGCAGTACTTC.

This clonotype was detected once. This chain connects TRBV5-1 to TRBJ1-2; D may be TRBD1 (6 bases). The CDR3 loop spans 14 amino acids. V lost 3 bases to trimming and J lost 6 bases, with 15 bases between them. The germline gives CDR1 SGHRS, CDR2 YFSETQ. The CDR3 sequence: CASSWGGPGDGYTF. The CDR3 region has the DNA TGCGCCAGCAGCTGGGGGGGGCCTGGGGATGGCTACACCTTC.

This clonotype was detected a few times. The DNA for the CDR3 is TGTGCCAGCAAGAAGCTAGCGGGGGCCGTAAGCCAAGAGACCCAGTACTTC. This codes for CASKKLAGAVSQETQYF. The chain links TRBV7-9 to TRBJ2-5, with 10 bases matching TRBD2. The CDR3 sequence is 17 residues long. Per the germline V gene, CDR1 is SEHNR and CDR2 is FQNEAQ (reference sequence). V was pared by 7 bases and J by 1 base, with 12 bases of the junction left unmatched.

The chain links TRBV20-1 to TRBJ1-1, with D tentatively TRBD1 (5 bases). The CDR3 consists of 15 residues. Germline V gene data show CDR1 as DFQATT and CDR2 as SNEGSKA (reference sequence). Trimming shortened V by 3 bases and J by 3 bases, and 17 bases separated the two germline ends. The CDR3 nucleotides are TGCAGTGCTAGTAATTTCGACAGCGAGGACACTGAAGCTTTCTTT. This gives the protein CSASNFDSEDTEAFF.

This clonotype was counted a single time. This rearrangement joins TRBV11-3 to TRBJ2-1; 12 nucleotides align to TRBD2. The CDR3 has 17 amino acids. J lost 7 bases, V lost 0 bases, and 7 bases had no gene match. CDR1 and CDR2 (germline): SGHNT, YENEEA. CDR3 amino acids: CASSLDLAGGPRNEQFF. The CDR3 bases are TGTGCCAGCAGCTTAGATCTAGCGGGAGGGCCGAGGAATGAGCAGTTCTTC.

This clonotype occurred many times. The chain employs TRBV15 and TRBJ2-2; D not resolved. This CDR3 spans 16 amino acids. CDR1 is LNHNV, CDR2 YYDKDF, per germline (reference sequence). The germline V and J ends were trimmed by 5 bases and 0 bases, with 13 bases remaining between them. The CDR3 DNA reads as TGTGCCACCAGCCCTTATGGGGTCTCGAACACCGGGGAGCTGTTTTTT. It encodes CATSPYGVSNTGELFF. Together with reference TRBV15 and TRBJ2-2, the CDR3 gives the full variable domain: DAMVIQNPRYQVTQFGKPVTLSCSQTLNHNVMYWYQQKSSQAPKLLFHYYDKDFNNEADTPDNFQSRRPNTSFCFLDIRSPGLGDTAMYLCATSPYGVSNTGELFFGEGSRLTVL.

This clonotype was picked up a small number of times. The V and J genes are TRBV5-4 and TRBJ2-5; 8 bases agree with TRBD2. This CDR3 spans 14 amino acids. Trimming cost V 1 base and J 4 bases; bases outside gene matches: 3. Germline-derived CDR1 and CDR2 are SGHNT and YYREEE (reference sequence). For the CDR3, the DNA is TGTGCCAGCAGCTTGACGGGAGGGGTAGAGACCCAGTACTTC. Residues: CASSLTGGVETQYF.

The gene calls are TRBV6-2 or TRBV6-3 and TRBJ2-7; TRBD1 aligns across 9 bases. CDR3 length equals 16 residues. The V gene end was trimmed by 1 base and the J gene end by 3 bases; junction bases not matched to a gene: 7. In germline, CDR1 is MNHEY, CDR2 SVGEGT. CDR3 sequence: CASSYFPGQGIYEQYF. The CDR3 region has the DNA TGTGCCAGCAGTTACTTCCCGGGACAGGGAATCTACGAGCAGTACTTC.

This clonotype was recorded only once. The CDR3 DNA reads TGTGCCAGCTCACCGCAGGCGGGTTATACTGAAGCTTTCTTT. This codes for CASSPQAGYTEAFF. The chain is built from TRBV18 and TRBJ1-1; D is unresolved. Germline values: CDR1 KGHSH, CDR2 LQKENI. V dropped 3 bases and J dropped 5 bases, with 13 bases sitting between them. CDR3 size: 14 residues.

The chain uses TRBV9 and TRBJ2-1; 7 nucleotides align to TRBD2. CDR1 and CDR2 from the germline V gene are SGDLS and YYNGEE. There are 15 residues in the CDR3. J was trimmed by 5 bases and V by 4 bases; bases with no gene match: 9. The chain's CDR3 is CASSSTGTKNNEQFF. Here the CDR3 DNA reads TGTGCCAGCAGCTCTACCGGGACTAAAAACAATGAGCAGTTCTTC.